Listed below are T cell receptor beta chains from one sample, sequenced in a study of cytomegalovirus exposure and HLA in healthy donors. Sequencing used immunoSEQ multiplex PCR; TCRdb keeps in-frame clones, though not all of them. The listing contains roughly 150,000 clones. The sequenced material came from PBMCs. Receptors originate from a woman aged 45-60 years in good health and CMV-seronegative. Each CDR3 is given without its conserved first and last residue.

J: TRBJ1-2
V: TRBV19
CDR3: ASSPRGGEGRGYT

J: TRBJ2-1
V: TRBV30
CDR3: AWSRGSYNEQF

J: TRBJ2-7
V: TRBV4-2
CDR3: ASSQPGQETYEQY

J: TRBJ2-7
V: TRBV7-2
CDR3: ASSLRTSGTYEQY

J: TRBJ2-5
V: TRBV5-4
CDR3: ASSLSGRGGETQY

J: TRBJ2-7
V: TRBV10-3
CDR3: ASLPTSETYEQY

J: TRBJ2-5
V: TRBV5-1
CDR3: ASSSGTPREETQY

J: TRBJ1-2
V: TRBV28
CDR3: ASISRGSDRPYGYT

J: TRBJ2-3
V: TRBV30
CDR3: AWRRGAQDTQY

J: TRBJ2-1
V: TRBV29-1
CDR3: SVEGRAGSYNEQF

J: TRBJ2-7
V: TRBV18
CDR3: ASSPDSLSLYEQY

J: TRBJ1-5
V: TRBV16
CDR3: ASSQFMGPMQPQH

J: TRBJ2-7
V: TRBV5-4
CDR3: ASSLDLAGGSPYEQY

J: TRBJ1-5
V: TRBV6-1
CDR3: ASRVTGGSNQPQH

J: TRBJ1-1
V: TRBV12-5
CDR3: ASSGQLNTEAF

J: TRBJ2-3
V: TRBV2
CDR3: ATSTSGGNGDTQY

J: TRBJ1-1
V: TRBV7-9
CDR3: ASSLETGGRGEAF

J: TRBJ1-2
V: TRBV7-2
CDR3: ASRVDGRCA

J: TRBJ2-3
V: TRBV6-5
CDR3: ASSDRKGSTDTQY

J: TRBJ1-6
V: TRBV6-6
CDR3: ASSYGTDYNSPLH

J: TRBJ1-3
V: TRBV7-3
CDR3: ASSRGPSGNTIY

J: TRBJ2-7
V: TRBV11-1
CDR3: ASSPRGVYEQY

J: TRBJ2-7
V: TRBV5-1
CDR3: ASSDSSYEQY

J: TRBJ2-3
V: TRBV7-2
CDR3: ASSSGLAGGDTQY

J: TRBJ2-1
V: TRBV5-1
CDR3: ASSSTSGGASYNEQF

J: TRBJ2-5
V: TRBV2
CDR3: ASNEQGDATQY

J: TRBJ1-2
V: TRBV7-9
CDR3: ASSHLLGGAPGYT

J: TRBJ1-5
V: TRBV4-2
CDR3: ASSQESLANQPQH

J: TRBJ2-7
V: TRBV9
CDR3: ASSVGLAGGNEQY

J: TRBJ2-7
V: TRBV28
CDR3: ASSTYSYEQY

J: TRBJ2-7
V: TRBV4-2
CDR3: ASSPGTTSSYEQY

J: TRBJ1-5
V: TRBV18
CDR3: ASSPQGQDTNQPQH

J: TRBJ2-3
V: TRBV7-3
CDR3: ASSLTREGIDTQY

J: TRBJ1-1
V: TRBV19
CDR3: ASTSGEGNTEAF

J: TRBJ2-3
V: TRBV5-4
CDR3: ASSLAVPSTDTQY

J: TRBJ2-3
V: TRBV5-1
CDR3: ASRSSGVGPDTQY

J: TRBJ2-1
V: TRBV7-6
CDR3: ASRRTSGTSYNEQF

J: TRBJ2-5
V: TRBV29-1
CDR3: SLGQGEETQY

J: TRBJ2-7
V: TRBV5-6
CDR3: ASSTVDSSPGSYEQY

J: TRBJ2-7
V: TRBV9
CDR3: ASSRPGQYEQY

J: TRBJ1-1
V: TRBV5-4
CDR3: ASSLTGATEAF

J: TRBJ2-7
V: TRBV11-1
CDR3: ASSPVTYEQY

J: TRBJ1-1
V: TRBV6-1
CDR3: ASSEVLGGRTEAF

J: TRBJ2-7
V: TRBV29-1
CDR3: SVAETGSCEQY

J: TRBJ1-6
V: TRBV2
CDR3: ASSGGQRYSPLH

J: TRBJ1-4
V: TRBV5-1
CDR3: ASSDRGTNEKLF

J: TRBJ2-5
V: TRBV2
CDR3: ASSRGQETQY

J: TRBJ1-1
V: TRBV7-8
CDR3: ASSSRTGEVHTEAF

J: TRBJ1-2
V: TRBV20-1
CDR3: SAGSVYGYT